Below, 22 T cell receptor beta chains from the same sample are listed, as sequenced in a study of regulatory T cells in long-lasting Graves disease. Combining iRepertoire HTBI primers with Arm-PCR of CDR3 regions, the authors built TCR beta libraries. TCRdb fed the multiplex PCR reads into MiXCR, producing one record per CDR3 protein. Of 370,000 or so distinct CDR3 sequences in the sample, around 15% were seen once. The time point denotes: newly diagnosed GD, antithyroid drugs for less than 3 months. PBMC RNA served as the TCR library source. These records were also assigned to another study, of T cells in Graves' hyperthyroidism and ophthalmopathy.

The sequenced sample was peripheral blood mononuclear cells (PBMCs), obtained at new diagnosis, from a patient treated with antithyroid drugs. These receptors were taken from a young woman with Graves disease.

The chain has TRBV27 and TRBJ1-5; 9 bases line up with TRBD1. The V segment lost 5 bases and the J segment 6 bases; nucleotides outside the gene matches: 5. Germline CDR1 and CDR2: MNHEY and SMNVEV (reference sequence). The CDR3 length is 14 residues. CDR3 region: CASSRATGGQPQHF. CDR3 in DNA: TGTGCCAGCAGTCGTGCGACAGGGGGTCAGCCCCAGCATTTT.

This clonotype was seen repeatedly, ten times or more. This chain links TRBV12-3 or TRBV12-4 with TRBJ1-2, with a tentative D call TRBD1 (5 bases). Trimming took 5 bases from V and 5 from J, leaving 15 bases between them. CDR3 length: 14 amino acids. The CDR3: CASSSRDLRYGYTF. The CDR3 coding sequence is TGTGCCAGCAGTAGCCGGGACCTCCGGTATGGCTACACCTTC.

CDR3 loop: CSAGGAQAGGPSLDEQFF. The CDR3 bases are TGCAGTGCTGGAGGCGCGCAAGCGGGGGGGCCGTCCCTCGATGAGCAGTTCTTC. This chain uses TRBV20-1 with TRBJ2-1; the match to TRBD2 covers 10 bases. CDR1 and CDR2 (germline): DFQATT, SNEGSKA (reference sequence). This CDR3 spans 18 amino acids. The ends lost 5 bases at V and 8 bases at J; junction bases unmatched: 21.

This clonotype was found many times. The CDR3 spells CASSEPTGPFEAFF. The CDR3 DNA follows: TGTGCCAGCAGCGAACCGACAGGACCCTTTGAAGCTTTCTTT. The chain has TRBV7-9 and TRBJ1-1, with D possibly matching TRBD1 (6 bases). V lost 5 bases to trimming and J lost 7 bases, with 17 bases between them. Germline values: CDR1 SEHNR, CDR2 FQNEAQ (reference sequence). This CDR3 region has 14 residues. Using reference TRBV7-9 and TRBJ1-1 for the parts outside the CDR3, the full variable domain is DTGVSQNPRHKITKRGQNVTFRCDPISEHNRLYWYRQTLGQGPEFLTYFQNEAQLEKSRLLSDRFSAERPKGSFSTLEIQRTEQGDSAMYLCASSEPTGPFEAFFGQGTRLTVV.

The table lists this clonotype with many counts. CDR3: CASSPGLAGVVKTQYF. The DNA for the CDR3 is TGCGCCAGCAGCCCGGGACTAGCGGGAGTTGTAAAGACCCAGTACTTC. V and J are TRBV5-1 and TRBJ2-5, with 14 bases that match TRBD2. This CDR3 region has 16 residues. The V gene's germline CDR1 is SGHRS and CDR2 YFSETQ. V lost 4 bases and J lost 6; bases outside the gene matches: 8. The variable domain in full, with the rest retrieved from reference TRBV5-1 and TRBJ2-5, is KAGVTQTPRYLIKTRGQQVTLSCSPISGHRSVSWYQQTPGQGLQFLFEYFSETQRNKGNFPGRFSGRQFSNSRSEMNVSTLELGDSALYLCASSPGLAGVVKTQYFGPGTRLLVL.

A word on this clonotype: At one boundary the junction diverges from the germline segment, which might be a read error. The V and J genes are TRBV7-7 and TRBJ2-7, with D perhaps matching TRBD1 (5 bases). This CDR3 has 15 residues. Germline V gene sequence: CDR1 SSHAT, CDR2 FNYEAQ (reference sequence). The CDR3: CASSLTTDSRSEQYF. The CDR3 bases are TGTGCTAGCAGCTTAACTACCGACAGTCGTTCGGAGCAGTACTTC.

This clonotype was detected ten times or more. The chain is built from TRBV7-8 and TRBJ2-3; no firm D call. Per the germline V gene, CDR1 is SGHVS and CDR2 is FQNEAQ. The CDR3 length is 14 residues. Trimming pared 1 base from V and 6 bases from J, leaving 11 bases between. The CDR3 bases are TGTGCCAGCAGCTTAGAGGGCCCGAGGGATACGCAGTATTTT. This gives the protein CASSLEGPRDTQYF. Using reference TRBV7-8 and TRBJ2-3 for the parts outside the CDR3, the full variable domain is GAGVSQSPRYKVAKRGQDVALRCDPISGHVSLFWYQQALGQGPEFLTYFQNEAQLDKSGLPSDRFFAERPEGSVSTLKIQRTQQEDSAVYLCASSLEGPRDTQYFGPGTRLTVL.

This clonotype was counted many times. The V gene is TRBV6-1, the J gene TRBJ1-5; 7 nucleotides align to TRBD1. The ends lost 6 bases at V and 0 bases at J; junction bases unmatched: 17. Germline V gene sequence: CDR1 MNHNS, CDR2 SASEGT. This CDR3 region has 19 residues. CDR3 nucleotide sequence: TGTGCCAGCAGCCCAGGGGGGCGCGTAACGGATTATAGCAATCAGCCCCAGCATTTT. It translates to CASSPGGRVTDYSNQPQHF.

This clonotype was counted many times. The CDR3 bases are TGTGCCAGCAGCCACCCAATACCAGCCTACGAGCAGTACTTC. Its translation: CASSHPIPAYEQYF. V gene TRBV7-2 combines with J gene TRBJ2-7; no clear D. Per the germline V gene, CDR1 is SGHTA and CDR2 is FQGNSA. Trimming pared 5 bases from V and 2 bases from J, leaving 13 bases between. This CDR3 has 14 amino acids.

The chain carries TRBV5-1 and TRBJ1-4, with D uncertain. The CDR3 has 13 amino acids. Per the germline V gene, CDR1 is SGHRS and CDR2 is YFSETQ. Trimming pared 7 bases from V and 8 bases from J, leaving 15 bases between. The CDR3 DNA reads as TGCGCCAGCGGCCGGGGAAAGAGCGAAAAACTGTTTTTT. Amino acid sequence: CASGRGKSEKLFF. Based on the CDR3 plus reference TRBV5-1 and TRBJ1-4, the full variable domain is KAGVTQTPRYLIKTRGQQVTLSCSPISGHRSVSWYQQTPGQGLQFLFEYFSETQRNKGNFPGRFSGRQFSNSRSEMNVSTLELGDSALYLCASGRGKSEKLFFGSGTQLSVL.

V usage is TRBV5-4 and J usage is TRBJ2-1; a weak D match, TRBD1 (5 bases). The length of the CDR3 is 12 residues. From germline, CDR1 is SGHNT and CDR2 YYREEE (reference sequence). Trimming took off 9 bases at V and 5 bases at J, with 12 bases between the two ends. The CDR3 nucleotides read TGTGCCACCAGGGCCGACCACAATGAGCAGTTCTTC. Residues: CATRADHNEQFF.

In its sample, this clonotype was seen a few times. The chain combines TRBV11-2 with TRBJ1-2, with unresolved D. The CDR3 runs to 13 residues. The V gene lost 4 bases and the J gene lost 8 bases, with 14 bases spanning the gap. Germline V gives CDR1 SGHAT, CDR2 FQNNGV. The CDR3 region has the DNA TGTGCCAGCAGCTCTACTACGATCAGCGGCTACACCTTC. Translated: CASSSTTISGYTF.

This clonotype was counted at least ten times. The J gene is TRBJ2-3, the V gene TRBV29-1; the D gene is possibly TRBD2 (5 bases). The CDR3 loop spans 13 amino acids. The V and J ends lost 3 bases and 6 bases respectively, with 13 bases between them. CDR1 and CDR2 from the germline V gene are SQVTM and ANQGSEA. In DNA, the CDR3 is TGCAGCGTTGATGACTACCGTCCCGATACGCAGTATTTT. It specifies CSVDDYRPDTQYF.

This clonotype turned up a few times. A much larger clone lies one base from this, so it may be a read error. The chain links TRBV5-1 to TRBJ2-1, with 8 nucleotides matching TRBD2. This CDR3 comprises 13 residues. From germline, CDR1 is SGHRS and CDR2 YFSETQ. This chain's CDR3 is CASKLAVYNELFF. The CDR3 bases are TGCGCCAGCAAACTAGCGGTCTACAATGAGCTGTTCTTC.

The sample holds many counts of this clonotype. The junction departs from the called germline gene at one end, perhaps through a read error. J is TRBJ2-2 and V is TRBV3-1; D may correspond to TRBD1 or TRBD2 (5 bases each). Germline V gene lookup returns CDR1 LGHDT and CDR2 YNNKEL (reference sequence). The CDR3 has 15 amino acids. CDR3 amino acids: CASRQTGRDTGELFF. CDR3 nucleotides: TGTGCCAGCCGCCAGACGGGGCGCGACACCGGGGAGCTGTTTTTT.

This clonotype was counted ten times or more. The CDR3 region is CASSEGAYNEQFF. The CDR3 DNA reads as TGTGCCAGCAGTGAAGGGGCCTACAATGAGCAGTTCTTC. The chain carries TRBV2 and TRBJ2-1, with D hard to call. The V end lost 1 base, the J end lost 2 bases, and 3 bases lay between the germline ends. The CDR3 is made up of 13 amino acids. CDR1 is SNHLY and CDR2 is FYNNEI in the germline V gene.

This clonotype was counted ten times or more. V gene TRBV5-1 combines with J gene TRBJ1-6; no reliable D call. The CDR3 totals 13 residues. Germline V gene sequence: CDR1 SGHRS, CDR2 YFSETQ. V was trimmed by 4 bases and J by 3 bases, leaving 5 bases between them. The DNA for the CDR3 is TGCGCCAGCAGCATGGACTATAATTCACCCCTCCACTTT. Residues: CASSMDYNSPLHF.

A remark on this clonotype: This sequence may be a read error, since a much larger clone differs from it by one base. V usage is TRBV9 and J usage is TRBJ2-1; D may be TRBD2 (6 bases). The J call may not be correct, given that the DNA end is closer to TRBJ2-3. The length of the CDR3 is 14 residues. The germline V gene has CDR1 SGDLS and CDR2 YYNGEE. The CDR3 nucleotides read TGTACCAGCAGCGTAGGCGGAGGGTTGGATACGCAGTATTTT. It yields the protein CTSSVGGGLDTQYF.

This clonotype was counted at least ten times. The gene calls are TRBV28 and TRBJ1-5; D remains ambiguous. Germline V gene lookup returns CDR1 MDHEN and CDR2 SYDVKM. V was cut by 6 bases and J by 1 base, with 13 bases left in between. The CDR3 sequence is 15 residues long. CDR3 protein: CASRPRGVSNQPQHF. The CDR3 DNA reads as TGTGCCAGCAGACCCCGCGGGGTAAGCAATCAGCCCCAGCATTTT.

This clonotype was observed at least ten times. This rearrangement joins TRBV20-1 to TRBJ2-3; D unclear. V lost 2 bases to trimming and J lost 0 bases, with 15 bases between them. The CDR3 spans 16 residues. CDR1 and CDR2 (germline): DFQATT, SNEGSKA (reference sequence). The CDR3 DNA sequence: TGCAGTGCTAGAATCGGAGTCCCTAGAAGCACAGATACGCAGTATTTT. This translates into CSARIGVPRSTDTQYF.

This clonotype was counted ten times or more. The rearrangement joins TRBV6-1 to TRBJ1-2; no firm D call. Trimming left V 6 bases short and J 0 bases short, with 11 bases between. The length of the CDR3 is 14 residues. Germline values: CDR1 MNHNS, CDR2 SASEGT. The CDR3 DNA is TGTGCCAGCAGCCGGAGGTTTTCTAACTATGGCTACACCTTC. Translation gives CASSRRFSNYGYTF.

The gene calls are TRBV27 and TRBJ2-7, with D unclear. Germline CDR1 and CDR2: MNHEY and SMNVEV (reference sequence). The V and J ends lost 3 bases and 6 bases respectively, with 12 bases between them. The CDR3 runs to 13 residues. The CDR3 region is CASSFGRNREQYF. CDR3 DNA sequence: TGTGCCAGCAGTTTTGGGCGGAATCGCGAGCAGTACTTC.